These 11 T cell receptor beta chains originate from one sample sequenced in a study of PD-1 blockade in classical Hodgkin lymphoma. The time point is: cycle 4 day 1 (C4D1), after five to seven weeks of nivolumab. All patients experienced relapse after autologous stem cell transplantation, and brentuximab vedotin exposure was variable. The investigators isolated CD8+ T cells from thawed PBMCs using magnetic negative selection. Using immunoSEQ multiplex PCR, the repertoire was profiled, and TCRdb retains in-frame clones only, with some absent. The table has roughly 20,000 clones, roughly nine tenths seen once. This sample comprised CD8+ T cells from blood, obtained before the fourth cycle of nivolumab. The receptor source for this set is a human donor with classical Hodgkin lymphoma.

The rearrangement joins TRBV6-1 to TRBJ1-5; unclear D gene. V dropped 0 bases and J dropped 2 bases, with 5 bases sitting between them. The CDR3 has 14 residues. Germline CDR1 and CDR2: MNHNS and SASEGT. CDR3 coding DNA: TGTGCCAGCAGTGAAGCGATGGGCAATCAGCCCCAGCATTTT. Its translation is CASSEAMGNQPQHF.

The chain employs TRBV21-1 and TRBJ2-5; TRBD1, the table's D call, was not compared with the DNA. TRBV21-1 is annotated as a pseudogene. The CDR3 sequence is 16 residues long. The CDR3 protein is CASSSPGQGAEGTQYF. The CDR3 DNA sequence: TGTGCCAGCAGCAGCCCGGGACAGGGGGCGGAAGGGACCCAGTACTTC.

The chain employs TRBV7-6 and TRBJ2-6; D may correspond to TRBD1 or TRBD2 (5 bases each). Trimming took 0 bases from V and 1 from J, leaving 16 bases between them. Germline-derived CDR1 and CDR2 are SGHVS and FNYEAQ. The CDR3 covers 19 residues. The CDR3 nucleotides are TGTGCCAGCAGCTTAGCGGGGGTTAGGGTGGATTCTGGGGCCAACGTCCTGACTTTC. Its translation is CASSLAGVRVDSGANVLTF.

This clone was counted once. The rearrangement links TRBV7-9 to TRBJ2-1, with TRBD2 identical over 13 bases. Trimming removed 7 bases from V and 7 bases from J; junction bases left unmatched: 10. The CDR3 sequence is 16 residues long. Germline V gene sequence: CDR1 SEHNR, CDR2 FQNEAQ (reference sequence). The CDR3 sequence: CASTRTSGRLGNEQFF. The CDR3 DNA sequence: TGTGCCAGCACCAGGACTAGCGGGAGATTAGGTAATGAGCAGTTCTTC.

V is TRBV5-5 and J is TRBJ2-7; no firm D call. V lost 4 bases and J 1 base, leaving 9 bases between the germline ends. Germline-derived CDR1 and CDR2 are SGHKS and YYEKEE (reference sequence). This CDR3 is 13 amino acids long. In nucleotides, the CDR3 is TGTGCCAGCAGCCTAACAGAATCCTACGAGCAGTACTTC. This encodes CASSLTESYEQYF.

This chain's CDR3 is CASSDLYPPTAPIDTQYF. CDR3 nucleotides: TGTGCCAGCAGTGACTTGTACCCCCCGACCGCCCCTATAGATACGCAGTATTTT. J is TRBJ2-3 and V is TRBV6-1; D is ambiguous. The CDR3 length is 18 residues. V lost 3 bases to trimming and J lost 5 bases, with 24 bases between them. Germline V lookup: CDR1 MNHNS, CDR2 SASEGT.

This clone appeared once. The chain links TRBV29-1 to TRBJ2-1; 11 bases are a match to TRBD2. The CDR3 is 16 amino acids. The V gene's germline CDR1 is SQVTM and CDR2 ANQGSEA. With V trimmed by 4 bases and J by 0 bases, 5 bases remained unmatched. Here the CDR3 DNA reads TGCAGCGTTGCCGGGACTAGCGGTAGCTCCTACAATGAGCAGTTCTTC. Translation: CSVAGTSGSSYNEQFF.

The chain employs TRBV6-5 and TRBJ2-7; 7 positions agree with TRBD1. CDR3 length: 13 amino acids. Unmatched junction bases numbered 5, after V lost 2 bases and J lost 7 bases. Germline CDR1 MNHEY, CDR2 SVGAGI. The CDR3 nucleotides read TGTGCCAGCAGTTACGGGCGGACAGGAGAGCAGTACTTC. Translation: CASSYGRTGEQYF.

V is TRBV7-9 and J is TRBJ1-5; possible D gene TRBD1, 5 bases. Germline V CDR1 and CDR2: SEHNR, FQNEAQ (reference sequence). CDR3 size: 16 residues. Trimming took 5 bases from V and 2 from J, leaving 16 bases between them. The CDR3 spells CASSPGRGAGNQPQHF. The DNA of the CDR3 is TGTGCCAGCAGCCCAGGTCGCGGGGCAGGCAATCAGCCCCAGCATTTT. Combining the CDR3 with reference TRBV7-9 and TRBJ1-5 gives the whole variable domain DTGVSQNPRHKITKRGQNVTFRCDPISEHNRLYWYRQTLGQGPEFLTYFQNEAQLEKSRLLSDRFSAERPKGSFSTLEIQRTEQGDSAMYLCASSPGRGAGNQPQHFGDGTRLSIL.

The J gene is TRBJ2-7, the V gene TRBV4-2; 10 nucleotides match TRBD2. CDR1 and CDR2 from the germline V gene are LGHNA and YNFKEQ. This CDR3 is built from 16 residues. The trim removed 4 bases at V and 2 bases at J, leaving 8 bases unmatched. CDR3 coding DNA: TGTGCCAGCAGCCTCGAGGGGACTAGCGTTCCCTACGAGCAGTACTTC. Translated, it gives CASSLEGTSVPYEQYF.

A remark on this clone: Distinct nucleotide sequences in the sample also encode this CDR3. V gene TRBV28 combines with J gene TRBJ1-5; D not resolved. V dropped 3 bases and J dropped 0 bases, with 6 bases sitting between them. Germline V lookup: CDR1 MDHEN, CDR2 SYDVKM. This CDR3 has 14 amino acids. The CDR3 region has the DNA TGTGCCAGCAGTTTCCAGATTAGCAATCAGCCCCAGCATTTT. Translated, it gives CASSFQISNQPQHF.